The entry below describes one T cell receptor (beta chain). Its antigen is not identified. The sample is drawn from a study of cytomegalovirus exposure and HLA in healthy donors. General study results and limits: Analyses of presence and absence presupposed an approximately uniform sequencing depth across donors.

In the PCR, 60 Vbeta and 13 Jbeta primers were used. Clones were sequenced by immunoSEQ multiplex PCR, and TCRdb holds only the in-frame ones, with some missing. Of about 160,000 clones in the sample, 78% were seen once. CDR1 is KGHSH, CDR2 LQKENI, per germline. V lost 3 bases and J lost 3; bases outside the gene matches: 11. The length of the CDR3 is 17 residues. This rearrangement joins TRBV18 to TRBJ2-1; 7 bases are a match to TRBD2. The clonotype comes from a woman aged 45-59 years in good health and CMV-seropositive. Sequencing used PBMCs. CDR3 protein: CASSPGLYKNFYNEQFF. The CDR3 DNA is TGTGCCAGCTCACCGGGACTATATAAAAACTTCTACAATGAGCAGTTCTTC.